Listed below are T cell receptor beta chains from one sample, sequenced in a study of cytomegalovirus exposure and HLA in healthy donors. Only in-frame clones appear in the TCRdb table, and some are missing; sequencing was by immunoSEQ multiplex PCR. The sample records roughly 130,000 clones, about four fifths being singletons. The sequencing sample was made of PBMCs. All receptors derive from a young woman in good health and CMV-seronegative. The CDR3 runs from the conserved cysteine through the conserved F or W. The D gene is left open where the match is weak. The size of a clone is reported for some rows only, either as once, few or many, or as a class for expanded clones.

>NA|TRBV5-4|TRBD2|TRBJ2-2
TGTGCCAGCAGCGTGGGACTAGCGGGGGGGAGGGACACCGGGGAGCTGTTTTTT
CASSVGLAGGRDTGELFF
>NA|TRBV10-1|TRBD1|TRBJ1-5
TGCGCCAGCAGCTATAACCAGGGGGCTGGTCAGCCCCAGCATTTT
CASSYNQGAGQPQHF
>NA|TRBV2|TRBD2|TRBJ2-4
TGTGCCAGCAGGAGTATAGCGGGGGGGGATACCAAAAACATTCAGTACTTC
CASRSIAGGDTKNIQYF
>NA|TRBV5-1|NA|TRBJ1-1
TGCGCCAGCTCCCGGGACACTGAAGCTTTCTTT
CASSRDTEAFF
>NA|TRBV11-2|TRBD2|TRBJ2-5
TGTGCCAGCAGCTTAGTAGCGGGGGGCCAAGAGACCCAGTACTTC
CASSLVAGGQETQYF
>NA|TRBV15|NA|TRBJ1-1
TGTGCCGTGGCCGTGGGCCGTTTAAGTGAAGCTTTCTTT
CAVAVGRLSEAFF
>once|TRBV5-1|TRBD1|TRBJ2-3
TGCGCCAGCAGTTTCTGGGGACAGGAGGGTGATACGCAGTATTTT
CASSFWGQEGDTQYF
>few|TRBV5-4|TRBD1|TRBJ1-1
TGTGCCAGCAGCTTCGACATGCAGGGGGCTGAAGCTTTCTTT
CASSFDMQGAEAFF
>NA|TRBV27|NA|TRBJ1-1
TGTGCCAGCAGTTTGAACCGGGGCACTGAAGCTTTCTTT
CASSLNRGTEAFF
>NA|TRBV28|TRBD1|TRBJ1-2
TGTGCCAGCAGCCCGGGCGGGGCAGGGGGTACTGGCTACACCTTC
CASSPGGAGGTGYTF
>NA|TRBV7-2|NA|TRBJ1-5
TGTGCCAGCAGCTTAGACAGGAATCAGCCCCAGCATTTT
CASSLDRNQPQHF
>NA|TRBV9|TRBD1|TRBJ1-6
TGTGCCAGCAGCCATAAAGGGACAGGGGGCCCCTATAATTCACCCCTCCACTTT
CASSHKGTGGPYNSPLHF
>NA|TRBV5-1|TRBD1|TRBJ1-5
TGCGCCAGCAGTCCAGGGGGCCCTAATCAGCCCCAGCATTTT
CASSPGGPNQPQHF
>NA|TRBV5-1|NA|TRBJ1-4
TGCGCCAGCTCGATGGGAGTTGCAACTAATGAAAAACTGTTTTTT
CASSMGVATNEKLFF
>few|TRBV5-4|NA|TRBJ1-3
TGTGCCAGCAGCTCCTCCGAGGCTGGAAACACCATATATTTT
CASSSSEAGNTIYF
>NA|TRBV5-4|TRBD2|TRBJ2-5
TGTGCCAGCAGCTCACCCACTAGCGGCACGGAGACCCAGTACTTC
CASSSPTSGTETQYF
>NA|TRBV5-1|TRBD1|TRBJ2-1
TGCGCCAGCAGCCCCCAGGGACAGGCGGTATACAATGAGCAGTTCTTC
CASSPQGQAVYNEQFF
>NA|TRBV7-8|NA|TRBJ2-7
TGTGCCAGCACCGTAATCGGCTACGAGCAGTACTTC
CASTVIGYEQYF
>NA|TRBV11-2|NA|TRBJ2-3
TGTGCCAGCAGATACGGACAGATCACAGATACGCAGTATTTT
CASRYGQITDTQYF
>NA|TRBV6-1|NA|TRBJ1-1
TGTGCCAGCAGTGAAGCCCACCCACGGGACACTGAAGCTTTCTTT
CASSEAHPRDTEAFF
>NA|TRBV15|NA|TRBJ2-2
TGTGCCACCAGCAGAGAAGGAAAGCGTTTCACCGGGGAGCTGTTTTTT
CATSREGKRFTGELFF
>NA|TRBV5-1|TRBD1|TRBJ2-1
TGCGCCAGCAGACCTACCGGGACAGGGACTAATGAGCAGTTCTTC
CASRPTGTGTNEQFF
>few|TRBV19|NA|TRBJ2-7
TGTGCCAGTAGTCCTCGGACAGCAGGCGAGCAGTACTTC
CASSPRTAGEQYF